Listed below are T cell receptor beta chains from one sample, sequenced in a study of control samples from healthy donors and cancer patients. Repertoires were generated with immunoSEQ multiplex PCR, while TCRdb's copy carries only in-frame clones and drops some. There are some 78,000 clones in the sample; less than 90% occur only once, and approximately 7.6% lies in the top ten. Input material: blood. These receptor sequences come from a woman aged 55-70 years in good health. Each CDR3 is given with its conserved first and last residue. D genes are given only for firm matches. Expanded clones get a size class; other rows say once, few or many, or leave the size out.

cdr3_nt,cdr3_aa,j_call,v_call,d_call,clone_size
TGTGCCAGCGGCTACCAGACCGCCTACGAGCAGTACTTC,CASGYQTAYEQYF,TRBJ2-7,TRBV2,-,-
TGTGCCAGCTCGCTAGGGACGTCTGGAAACACCATATATTTT,CASSLGTSGNTIYF,TRBJ1-3,TRBV28,-,-
TGTGCCAGTAGACTAGCGGGGGGATACCAAGAGACCCAGTACTTC,CASRLAGGYQETQYF,TRBJ2-5,TRBV3-1/TRBV3-2,TRBD2,-
TGTGCCAGCAGTGAATATAAGGGACTAGTAGGTGAGCAGTTCTTC,CASSEYKGLVGEQFF,TRBJ2-1,TRBV25-1,TRBD2,-
TGTGCCACCAGCAGGGGAGGGGGGCGGACAGGGGTTGGCTATGGCTACACCTTC,CATSRGGGRTGVGYGYTF,TRBJ1-2,TRBV15,TRBD1,-
TGTGCCAGCTCACGAACCGGGACTAGCGGCACAGATACGCAGTATTTT,CASSRTGTSGTDTQYF,TRBJ2-3,TRBV18,TRBD2,-
TGTGCCAGCAGCTTAACCGGGACAAAAGATACGCAGTATTTT,CASSLTGTKDTQYF,TRBJ2-3,TRBV5-8,-,-
TGTGCCAGCAGCTTGACAGGCACAGATACGCAGTATTTT,CASSLTGTDTQYF,TRBJ2-3,TRBV5-6,-,once
TGTGCCAGCAACCCTGAAGGGTTAGGATCCTACGAGCAGTACTTC,CASNPEGLGSYEQYF,TRBJ2-7,TRBV28,-,-
TGCGCCAGCAGCTACGGGACTAGCGGGGCAGATGAGACCCAGTACTTC,CASSYGTSGADETQYF,TRBJ2-5,TRBV5-1,TRBD2,-
TGTGCCAGCAGCCGAGGACGGTTTGAGGATCAGCCCCAGCATTTT,CASSRGRFEDQPQHF,TRBJ1-5,TRBV27,-,-
TGTGCCAGCGGCCAAGACGTCGGGAACGTACCCCTCCACTTT,CASGQDVGNVPLHF,TRBJ1-6,TRBV14,-,once
TGTGCCACCTCAGGGTCAGGGAGTGGGGCCAACGTCCTGACTTTC,CATSGSGSGANVLTF,TRBJ2-6,TRBV24-1,-,-
TGTGCCAGTAGTATAGGCCCGCGGGGCACAGATACGCAGTATTTT,CASSIGPRGTDTQYF,TRBJ2-3,TRBV19,-,-